These T cell receptor beta chains were read from a single sample in a study of blood T cell repertoires in COVID-19. The table came from immunoSEQ multiplex PCR; TCRdb's copy has only in-frame clones and leaves some out. The sample gives about 160,000 clones, around 87% of which show up once; about 4% is in the top ten. What was sequenced was peripheral blood. Every receptor here comes from a woman aged 55-75 years with active or convalescent COVID-19. Both conserved end residues are part of each CDR3. The size field is filled for only some rows; it gives once, few, many or a size class.

abundance	v_gene	j_gene	CDR3aa
.	TRBV3-1/TRBV3-2	TRBJ2-1	CASSQDSSSYNEQFF
once	TRBV11-3	TRBJ2-5	CASSLLWGLAGGQETQYF
.	TRBV30	TRBJ1-5	CAWSVGQLNQPQHF
.	TRBV4-3	TRBJ1-6	CASSQDSTKGSPLHF
.	TRBV7-2	TRBJ2-5	CASSFQGSGETQYF
.	TRBV19	TRBJ2-2	CASTRDGGASPGELFF
.	TRBV18	TRBJ1-1	CASSPQDRRLMNTEAFF
.	TRBV25-1	TRBJ1-1	CASSSTGFTEAFF
.	TRBV7-8	TRBJ1-4	CASSSEWARRGVDKLFF
.	TRBV29-1	TRBJ1-1	CSVEEETGGAFF
.	TRBV24-1	TRBJ2-3	CATGQGGTDTQYF
few	TRBV4-3	TRBJ2-2	CASSQDRGITGELFF
.	TRBV11-2	TRBJ2-7	CASSRGGSRYF
.	TRBV3-1/TRBV3-2	TRBJ1-1	CASRMTGRNTEAFF
.	TRBV28	TRBJ1-5	CASSNPPGQGYSNQPQHF
.	TRBV3-1/TRBV3-2	TRBJ2-1	CASSQGGLLGLDEQFF
.	TRBV4-1	TRBJ1-2	CASSQGPGQSYYGYTF
.	TRBV19	TRBJ2-5	CASSKTSTQETQYF
.	TRBV5-1	TRBJ2-4	CASRKTSGGIGNIQYF
.	TRBV4-3	TRBJ2-7	CASSQERDTISYEQYF
once	TRBV2	TRBJ1-3	CASSRGWGNTIYF
.	TRBV7-8	TRBJ2-7	CASSVDRGWNEQYF
few	TRBV15	TRBJ2-7	CATSRGAGGQQYF
.	TRBV5-1	TRBJ2-3	CASSLEILTGRSTDTQYF
.	TRBV6-5	TRBJ1-5	CASSYLSNQPQHF
.	TRBV10-3	TRBJ1-3	CAISQTPGAGNTIYF
.	TRBV9	TRBJ2-5	CASSVDWQGETQYF
once	TRBV5-1	TRBJ1-1	CASSKSGGPPEAFF
.	TRBV19	TRBJ2-2	CASSWGTGTGELFF
.	TRBV7-8	TRBJ2-7	CASSQDRRTYEQYF
.	TRBV5-6	TRBJ1-2	CASTNSPYGYTF
.	TRBV5-1	TRBJ2-5	CASGYSQETQYF
.	TRBV10-3	TRBJ2-7	CAITGGYSYEQYF
.	TRBV4-3	TRBJ2-5	CASSQEGGGVVETQYF
once	TRBV5-8	TRBJ2-1	CASSSGGSYNEQFF
.	TRBV5-4	TRBJ2-5	CASSLGQGMYQETQYF
.	TRBV10-3	TRBJ2-7	CAINVAGGRYEQYF
.	TRBV3-1/TRBV3-2	TRBJ2-1	CASSQAGGLAGGSSYNEQFF
.	TRBV11-2	TRBJ1-1	CASSLSRGTEAFF
few	TRBV5-1	TRBJ1-4	CASSPGTGDEKLFF
.	TRBV28	TRBJ1-2	CASHTTGGIYGYTF
.	TRBV4-3	TRBJ2-1	CASSQVYNEQFF
.	TRBV7-9	TRBJ2-7	CASSPGFGLASYEQYF
.	TRBV12-3/TRBV12-4	TRBJ2-3	CASRSVDTQYF
once	TRBV3-1/TRBV3-2	TRBJ2-3	CASSHEGAFTDTQYF
.	TRBV29-1	TRBJ2-1	CSGTSGGNEQFF
.	TRBV5-4	TRBJ1-2	CASSLYQGLGGYTF
once	TRBV7-2	TRBJ1-3	CASSRLGEGNTIYF
.	TRBV30	TRBJ2-5	CAWSPTDRPETQYF
many	TRBV29-1	TRBJ1-2	CSVEGSGTGDYGYTF
.	TRBV7-9	TRBJ1-1	CASSLSSPEAFF
.	TRBV5-1	TRBJ2-1	CASSVSGGAANEQFF
.	TRBV4-3	TRBJ1-2	CASSPSKERPNYGYTF
.	TRBV7-9	TRBJ2-3	CASSQQGAEDTQYF
.	TRBV7-9	TRBJ2-3	CASSHSVGTDTQYF
.	TRBV29-1	TRBJ1-4	CSVVAGVNEKLFF
.	TRBV9	TRBJ2-2	CASSPGWTGRTGELFF
.	TRBV5-8	TRBJ2-7	CASSFLWTSGTLYEQYF
.	TRBV18	TRBJ1-2	CASSSDRDGYTF
.	TRBV19	TRBJ1-5	CASSIESGVAQPQHF